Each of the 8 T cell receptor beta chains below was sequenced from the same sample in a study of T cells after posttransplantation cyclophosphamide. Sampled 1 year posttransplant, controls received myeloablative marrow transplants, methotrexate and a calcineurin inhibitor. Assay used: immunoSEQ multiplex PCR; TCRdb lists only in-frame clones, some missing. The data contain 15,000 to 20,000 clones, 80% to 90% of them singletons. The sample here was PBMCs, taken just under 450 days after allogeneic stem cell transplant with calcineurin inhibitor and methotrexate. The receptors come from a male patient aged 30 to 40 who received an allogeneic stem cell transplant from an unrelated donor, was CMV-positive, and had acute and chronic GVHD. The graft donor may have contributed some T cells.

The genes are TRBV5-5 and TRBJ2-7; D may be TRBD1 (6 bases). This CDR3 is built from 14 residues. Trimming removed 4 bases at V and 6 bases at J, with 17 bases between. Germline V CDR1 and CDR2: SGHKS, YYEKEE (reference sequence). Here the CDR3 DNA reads TGTGCCAGCAGCGTCCCGGCAGGGGCTGGCGAGCAGTACTTC. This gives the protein CASSVPAGAGEQYF.

DNA for the CDR3: TGCGCCAGCAGCACAACAGAATACTATGGCTACACCTTC. Translated: CASSTTEYYGYTF. The chain combines TRBV5-1 with TRBJ1-2, with D unclear. V lost 4 bases and J lost 3, with 10 bases in between. The CDR3 contains 13 residues. The germline V gene encodes CDR1 SGHRS and CDR2 YFSETQ.

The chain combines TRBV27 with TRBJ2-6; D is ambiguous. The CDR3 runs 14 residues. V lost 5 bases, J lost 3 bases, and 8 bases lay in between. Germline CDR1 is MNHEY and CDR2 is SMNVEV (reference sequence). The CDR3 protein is CASSPGGGANVLTF. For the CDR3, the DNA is TGTGCCAGCAGTCCCGGCGGTGGGGCCAACGTCCTGACTTTC.

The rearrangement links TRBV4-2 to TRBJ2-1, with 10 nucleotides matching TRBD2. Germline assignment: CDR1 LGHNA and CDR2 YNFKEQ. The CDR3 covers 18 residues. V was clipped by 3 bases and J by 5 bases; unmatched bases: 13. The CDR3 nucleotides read TGTGCCAGCAGCCAGCAGCTGGGCACTAGCGGGGCTCACAATGAGCAGTTCTTC. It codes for CASSQQLGTSGAHNEQFF.

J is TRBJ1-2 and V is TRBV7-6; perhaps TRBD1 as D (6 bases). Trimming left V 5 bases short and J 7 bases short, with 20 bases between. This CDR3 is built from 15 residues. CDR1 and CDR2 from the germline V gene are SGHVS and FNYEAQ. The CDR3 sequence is CASSVEIGGAVGYTF. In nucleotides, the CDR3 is TGTGCCAGCAGCGTGGAAATAGGGGGGGCGGTTGGCTACACCTTC.

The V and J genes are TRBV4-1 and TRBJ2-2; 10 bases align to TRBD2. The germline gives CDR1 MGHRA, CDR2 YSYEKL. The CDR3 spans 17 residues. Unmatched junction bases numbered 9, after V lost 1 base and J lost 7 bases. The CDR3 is CASSQVDLGLAFGELFF. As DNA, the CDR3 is TGCGCCAGCAGCCAAGTGGACCTGGGACTAGCGTTCGGGGAGCTGTTTTTT.

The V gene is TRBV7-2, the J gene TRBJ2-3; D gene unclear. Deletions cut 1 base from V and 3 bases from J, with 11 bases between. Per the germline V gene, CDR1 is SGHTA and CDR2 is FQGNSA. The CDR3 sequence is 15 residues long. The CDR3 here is CASSLGLPTTDTQYF. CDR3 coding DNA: TGTGCCAGCAGCTTAGGTCTGCCGACTACAGATACGCAGTATTTT.

CDR3 residues: CASSLKPGGGRNTQYF. The CDR3 DNA is TGTGCCAGCAGCTTAAAACCCGGAGGAGGGCGGAATACGCAGTATTTT. The chain recombines TRBV5-6 with TRBJ2-3, with D perhaps matching TRBD2 (6 bases). CDR1 SGHDT and CDR2 YYEEEE come from the germline V gene. This CDR3 spans 16 amino acids. V dropped 2 bases and J dropped 7 bases, with 20 bases sitting between them.